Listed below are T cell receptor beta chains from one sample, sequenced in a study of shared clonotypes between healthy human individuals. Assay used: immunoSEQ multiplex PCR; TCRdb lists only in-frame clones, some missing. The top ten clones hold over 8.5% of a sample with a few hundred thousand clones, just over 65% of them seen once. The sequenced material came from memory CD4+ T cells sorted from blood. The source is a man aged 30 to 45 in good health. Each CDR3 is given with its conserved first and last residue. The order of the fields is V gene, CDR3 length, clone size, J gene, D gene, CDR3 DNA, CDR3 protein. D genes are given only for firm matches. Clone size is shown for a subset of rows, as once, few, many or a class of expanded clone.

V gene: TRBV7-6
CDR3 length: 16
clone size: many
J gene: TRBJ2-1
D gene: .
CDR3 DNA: TGTGCCAGCAGCTTCGGCCCGGGACCGACCTACAATGAGCAGTTCTTC
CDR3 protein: CASSFGPGPTYNEQFF

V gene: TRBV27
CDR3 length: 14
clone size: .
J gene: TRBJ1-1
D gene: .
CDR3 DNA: TGTGCCAGCACCTTAGGGGGGCAGAACACTGAAGCTTTCTTT
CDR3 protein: CASTLGGQNTEAFF

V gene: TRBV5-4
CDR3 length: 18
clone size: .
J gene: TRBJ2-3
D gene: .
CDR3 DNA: TGTGCCAGCAGCTTGGGCGGGTGGGGTCGAACTAGCACAGATACGCAGTATTTT
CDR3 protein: CASSLGGWGRTSTDTQYF

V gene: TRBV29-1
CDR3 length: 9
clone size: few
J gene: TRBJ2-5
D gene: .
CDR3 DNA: TGCAGCGCGGGGGAGGCCCAGTACTTC
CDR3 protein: CSAGEAQYF

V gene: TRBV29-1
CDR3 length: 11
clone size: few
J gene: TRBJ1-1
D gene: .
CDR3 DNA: TGCAGCGCCGGAAGCAACACTGAAGCTTTCTTT
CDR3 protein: CSAGSNTEAFF

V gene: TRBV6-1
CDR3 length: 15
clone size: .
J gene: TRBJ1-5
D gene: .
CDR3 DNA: TGTGCCAGCAGTGCGTTGACGGTCCCCAATCAGCCCCAGCATTTT
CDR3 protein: CASSALTVPNQPQHF

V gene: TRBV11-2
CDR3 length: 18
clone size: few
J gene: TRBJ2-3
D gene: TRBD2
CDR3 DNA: TGTGCCAGCAGCTTAGGGACTAGCGGGAGTTGGAGCACAGATACGCAGTATTTT
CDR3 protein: CASSLGTSGSWSTDTQYF

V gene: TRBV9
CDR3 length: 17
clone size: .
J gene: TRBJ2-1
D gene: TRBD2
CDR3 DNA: TGTGCCAGCAGCGTAGTGGGACTAGCGGGAGTGGGAAATGAGCAGTTCTTC
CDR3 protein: CASSVVGLAGVGNEQFF

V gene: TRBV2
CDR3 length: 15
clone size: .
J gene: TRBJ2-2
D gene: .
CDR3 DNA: TGTGCCAGCAGTCCCACAACCTCGGGCACCGGGGAGCTGTTTTTT
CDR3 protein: CASSPTTSGTGELFF

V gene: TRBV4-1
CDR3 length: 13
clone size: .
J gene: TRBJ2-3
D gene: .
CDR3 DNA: TGCGCCAGCAGCTTGAGGACTACAGATACGCAGTATTTT
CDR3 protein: CASSLRTTDTQYF

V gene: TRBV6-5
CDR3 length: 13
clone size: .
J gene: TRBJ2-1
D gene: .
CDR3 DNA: TGTGCCAGCAGACCCGGACGCGACAATGAGCAGTTCTTC
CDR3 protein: CASRPGRDNEQFF

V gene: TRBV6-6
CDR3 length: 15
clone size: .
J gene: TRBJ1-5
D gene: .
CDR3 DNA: TGTGCCAGCAGGTCTCACGACAGGAGAAATCAGCCCCAGCATTTT
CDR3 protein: CASRSHDRRNQPQHF

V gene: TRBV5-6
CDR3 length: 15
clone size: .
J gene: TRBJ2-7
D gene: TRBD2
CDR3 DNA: TGTGCCAGCAGCCCCGCCGGGACTACATCCTACGAGCAGTACTTC
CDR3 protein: CASSPAGTTSYEQYF

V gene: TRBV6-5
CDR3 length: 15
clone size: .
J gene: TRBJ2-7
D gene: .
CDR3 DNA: TGTGCCAGCAGTCCTATCGGGGGGACAGATTACGAGCAGTACTTC
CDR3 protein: CASSPIGGTDYEQYF

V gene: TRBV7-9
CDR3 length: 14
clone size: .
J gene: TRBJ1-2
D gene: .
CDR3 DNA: TGTGCCAGCAGCTTAGCGCTCTCTAACTATGGCTACACCTTC
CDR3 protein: CASSLALSNYGYTF

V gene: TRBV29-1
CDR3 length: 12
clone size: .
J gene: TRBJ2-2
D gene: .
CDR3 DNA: TGCAGCGGATTGGCTGGCCCCGGGGAGCTGTTTTTT
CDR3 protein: CSGLAGPGELFF

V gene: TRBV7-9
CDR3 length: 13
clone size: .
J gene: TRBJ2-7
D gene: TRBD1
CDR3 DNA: TGTGCCAGCAGCTTATCAGGGGGAGACGAGCAGTACTTC
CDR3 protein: CASSLSGGDEQYF

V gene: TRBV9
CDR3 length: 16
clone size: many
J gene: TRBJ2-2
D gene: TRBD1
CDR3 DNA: TGTGCCAGCAGCGTATTGGGGACAGTCAGAACCGGGGAGCTGTTTTTT
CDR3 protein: CASSVLGTVRTGELFF

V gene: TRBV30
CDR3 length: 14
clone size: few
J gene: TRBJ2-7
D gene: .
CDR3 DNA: TGTGCCTGGAAGAAGGGACCCTCAAGCTACGAGCAGTACTTC
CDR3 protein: CAWKKGPSSYEQYF

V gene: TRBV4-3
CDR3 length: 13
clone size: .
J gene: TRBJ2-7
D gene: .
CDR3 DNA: TGCGCCAGCAGCCAAGCGAAGGGACTGATGCAGTACTTC
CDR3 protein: CASSQAKGLMQYF

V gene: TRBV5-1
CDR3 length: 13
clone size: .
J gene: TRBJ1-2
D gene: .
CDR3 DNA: TGCGCCAGCAGCTACCGACAGGCCGACGGCTACACCTTC
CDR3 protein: CASSYRQADGYTF

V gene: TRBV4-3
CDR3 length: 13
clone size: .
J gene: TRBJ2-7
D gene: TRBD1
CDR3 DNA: TGCGCCAGCAGCCAGGGACAGGAGCGCGAGCAGTACTTC
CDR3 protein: CASSQGQEREQYF

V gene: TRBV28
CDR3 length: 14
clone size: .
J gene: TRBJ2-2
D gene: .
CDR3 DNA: TGTGCCAGCCAACAGGGAGGAGGCACCGGGGAGCTGTTTTTT
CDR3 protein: CASQQGGGTGELFF

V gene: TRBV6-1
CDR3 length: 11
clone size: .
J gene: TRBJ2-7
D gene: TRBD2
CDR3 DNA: TGTGCCAGCAGTCCGGGGGGGGAGCAGTACTTC
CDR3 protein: CASSPGGEQYF

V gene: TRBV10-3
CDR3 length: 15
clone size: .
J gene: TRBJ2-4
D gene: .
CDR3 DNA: TGTGCCATCAGTGATAGCCTTGGGGCCAAAAACATTCAGTACTTC
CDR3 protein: CAISDSLGAKNIQYF

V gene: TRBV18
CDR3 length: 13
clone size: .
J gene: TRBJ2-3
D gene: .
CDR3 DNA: TGTGCCAGCTCACCATCTATCACAGATACGCAGTATTTT
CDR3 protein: CASSPSITDTQYF

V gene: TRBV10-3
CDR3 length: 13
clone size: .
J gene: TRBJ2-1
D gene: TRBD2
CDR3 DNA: TGTGCCATCAGTAGCGGGAGGGCCAGTGAGCAGTTCTTC
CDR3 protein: CAISSGRASEQFF

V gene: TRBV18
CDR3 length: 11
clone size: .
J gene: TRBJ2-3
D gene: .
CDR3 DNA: TGTGCCAGCTCACGCACAGATACGCAGTATTTT
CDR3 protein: CASSRTDTQYF

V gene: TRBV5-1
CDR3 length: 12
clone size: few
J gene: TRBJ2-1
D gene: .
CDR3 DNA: TGCGCCAGCAGCTCCACGTACAATGAGCAGTTCTTC
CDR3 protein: CASSSTYNEQFF

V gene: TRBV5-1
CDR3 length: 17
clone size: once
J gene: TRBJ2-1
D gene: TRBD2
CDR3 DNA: TGCGCCAGCAGCCGAGGACTAGCGGGAGTCACCTACAATGAGCAGTTCTTC
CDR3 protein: CASSRGLAGVTYNEQFF

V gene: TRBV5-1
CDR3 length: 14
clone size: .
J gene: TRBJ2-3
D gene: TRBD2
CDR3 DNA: TGCGCCAGCAGTCCACGACTAGCGGTAGATACGCAGTATTTT
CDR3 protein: CASSPRLAVDTQYF

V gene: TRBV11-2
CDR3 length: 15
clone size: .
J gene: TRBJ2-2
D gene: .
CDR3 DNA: TGTGCCAGCAGCTTCGGCGGGTTTGGGGCCGGGGAGCTGTTTTTT
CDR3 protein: CASSFGGFGAGELFF

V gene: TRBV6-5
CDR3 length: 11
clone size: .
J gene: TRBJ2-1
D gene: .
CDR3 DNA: TGTGCCAGCAGTTACCTGCATGAGCAGTTCTTC
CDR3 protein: CASSYLHEQFF

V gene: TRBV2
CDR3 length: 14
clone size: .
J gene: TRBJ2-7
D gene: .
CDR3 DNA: TGTGCCAGCAGTGAACAGGGTGGGGGAGGCGAGCAGTACTTC
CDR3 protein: CASSEQGGGGEQYF

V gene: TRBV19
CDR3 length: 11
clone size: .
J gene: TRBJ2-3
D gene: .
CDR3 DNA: TGTGCCAGTAGTATGGCAGATACGCAGTATTTT
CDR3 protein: CASSMADTQYF

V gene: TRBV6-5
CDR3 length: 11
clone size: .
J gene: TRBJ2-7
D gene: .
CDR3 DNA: TGTGCCAGCAGTTACGCCGCCGAGCAGTACTTC
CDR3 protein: CASSYAAEQYF

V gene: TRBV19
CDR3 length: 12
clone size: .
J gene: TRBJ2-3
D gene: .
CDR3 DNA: TGTGCCAGTAGGGCCGTGGGGAGCACGCAGTATTTT
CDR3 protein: CASRAVGSTQYF

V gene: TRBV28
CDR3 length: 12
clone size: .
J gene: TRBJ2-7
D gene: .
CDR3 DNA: TGTGCCAGCAGTCTCAAACGCTACGAGCAGTACTTC
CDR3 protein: CASSLKRYEQYF

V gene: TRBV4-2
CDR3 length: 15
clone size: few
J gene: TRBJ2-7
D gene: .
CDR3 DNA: TGTGCCAGCAGCCAAGATCGAAGGGGAAAAGCCGAGCAGTACTTC
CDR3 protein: CASSQDRRGKAEQYF

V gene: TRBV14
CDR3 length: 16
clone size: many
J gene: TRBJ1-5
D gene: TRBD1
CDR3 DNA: TGTGCCAGCAGCCAAGCAGGGACAGGAAGCAATCAGCCCCAGCATTTT
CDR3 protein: CASSQAGTGSNQPQHF

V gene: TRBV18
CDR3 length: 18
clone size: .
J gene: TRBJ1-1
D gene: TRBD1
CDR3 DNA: TGTGCCAGCTCTCGTTCCGGGGGACAGGGGAACTCCGGGTCTGAAGCTTTCTTT
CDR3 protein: CASSRSGGQGNSGSEAFF

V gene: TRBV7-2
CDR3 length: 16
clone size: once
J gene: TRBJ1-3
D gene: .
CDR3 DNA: TGTGCCAGCAGCCCGGTGGTCAGCGCCTCTGGAAACACCATATATTTT
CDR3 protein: CASSPVVSASGNTIYF

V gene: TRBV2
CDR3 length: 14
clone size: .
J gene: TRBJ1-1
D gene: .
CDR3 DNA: TGTGCCAGCACCTTTGGCGGATCGAACACTGAAGCTTTCTTT
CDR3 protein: CASTFGGSNTEAFF

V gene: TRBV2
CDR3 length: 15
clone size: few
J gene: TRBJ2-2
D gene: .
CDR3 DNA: TGTGCCAGCAGGACCACATCGAGGAACACCGGGGAGCTGTTTTTT
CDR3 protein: CASRTTSRNTGELFF

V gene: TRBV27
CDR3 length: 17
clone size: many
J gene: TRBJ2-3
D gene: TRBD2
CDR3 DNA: TGTGCCAGCAGTTTAATTCCGATTGGGATAGCGGGAGATACGCAGTATTTT
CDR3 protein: CASSLIPIGIAGDTQYF

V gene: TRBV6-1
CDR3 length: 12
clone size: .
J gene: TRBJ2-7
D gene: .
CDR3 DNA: TGTGCCAGCAGGGACATCTCCTACGAGCAGTACTTC
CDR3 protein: CASRDISYEQYF

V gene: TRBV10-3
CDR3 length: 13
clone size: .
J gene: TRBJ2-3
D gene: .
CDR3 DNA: TGTGCCATCAGTGGCCGGGGAGCAGGTACGCAGTATTTT
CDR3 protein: CAISGRGAGTQYF

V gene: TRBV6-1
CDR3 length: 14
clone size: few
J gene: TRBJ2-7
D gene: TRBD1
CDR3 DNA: TGTGCCAGCAGTAGGGACAGGAACCCCTACGAGCAGTACTTC
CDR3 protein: CASSRDRNPYEQYF

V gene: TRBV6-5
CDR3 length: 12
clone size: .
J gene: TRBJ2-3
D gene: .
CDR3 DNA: TGTGCCAGCAGTTCGTTGGCAGATACGCAGTATTTT
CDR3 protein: CASSSLADTQYF

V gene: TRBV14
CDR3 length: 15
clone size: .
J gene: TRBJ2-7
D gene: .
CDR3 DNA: TGTGCCAGCAGCCAAGATGGGAGGGGGGGGTACGAGCAGTACTTC
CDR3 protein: CASSQDGRGGYEQYF

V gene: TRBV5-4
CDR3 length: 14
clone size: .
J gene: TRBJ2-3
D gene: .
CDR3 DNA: TGTGCCAGCAGCTTTACCCGTAGCACAGATACGCAGTATTTT
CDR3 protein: CASSFTRSTDTQYF

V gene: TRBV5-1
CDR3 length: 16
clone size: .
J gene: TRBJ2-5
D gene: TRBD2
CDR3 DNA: TGCGCCAGCAGCTTAAGCGGACTAGCGGGATTAGAGACCCAGTACTTC
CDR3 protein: CASSLSGLAGLETQYF

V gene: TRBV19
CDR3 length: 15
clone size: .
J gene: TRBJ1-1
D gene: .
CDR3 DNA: TGTGCCAGTACCATGTCGTCAGTCGGGGACACTGAAGCTTTCTTT
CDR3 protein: CASTMSSVGDTEAFF

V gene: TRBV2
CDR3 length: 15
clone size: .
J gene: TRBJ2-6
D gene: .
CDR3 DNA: TGTGCCAGCAGCGCCGGGTCGTCAGGGGCCAACGTCCTGACTTTC
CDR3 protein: CASSAGSSGANVLTF

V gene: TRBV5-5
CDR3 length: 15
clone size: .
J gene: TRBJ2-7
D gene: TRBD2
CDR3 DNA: TGTGCCAGCAGCTTGGAAGGGACTAGCGGCTACGAGCAGTACTTC
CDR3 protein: CASSLEGTSGYEQYF

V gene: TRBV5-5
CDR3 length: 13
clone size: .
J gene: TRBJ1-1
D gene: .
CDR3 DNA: TGTGCCAGCAGCTTCGTGGGGGAAGGTGAAGCTTTCTTT
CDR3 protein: CASSFVGEGEAFF

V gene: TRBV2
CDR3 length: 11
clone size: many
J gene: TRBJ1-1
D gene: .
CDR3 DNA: TGTGCCAGCAGACTGGTAATTGACGCTTTCTTT
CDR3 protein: CASRLVIDAFF